Here is one TCR beta chain with its context. The data were obtained in a study of technical replicates of blood from a few donors. Using immunoSEQ multiplex PCR, the repertoire was profiled, and TCRdb retains in-frame clones only, with some absent. This sample yields about 88,000 clones, of which 85% to 95% are seen a single time; less than 0.35% belongs to the top ten. Germline values: CDR1 LNHNV, CDR2 YYDKDF (reference sequence). V lost 0 bases, J lost 5 bases, and 7 bases stayed unmatched. There are 16 residues in the CDR3. The sequence derives from a human donor in good health. The J gene is TRBJ2-1, the V gene TRBV15, with 7 bases matching TRBD2. The sample was T cells isolated from PBMCs. The CDR3 spells CATSRDRIGTNNEQFF. CDR3 nucleotide sequence: TGTGCCACCAGCAGAGATCGAATTGGGACTAACAATGAGCAGTTCTTC.